The text below deals with one TCR beta chain. The antigen is undetermined. This entry belongs to a study of T cell repertoires in cytomegalovirus infection. Study details: HLA-C-restricted CMV epitopes, recently identified, and well-studied HLA-B-restricted ones were used by the study. Matching HLA type, along with CMV infection, was indicated by public TCR beta signatures. General study points: Across the ex vivo response, the dominant clonotypes were HLA-C-restricted CMV-specific TCR beta clonotypes.

TCRdb reanalysed the reads using MiXCR and keeps one entry per CDR3 protein. This repertoire shows roughly 990,000 distinct CDR3 sequences, around a third found once; its top ten account for over 12%. Here the sequenced sample was cultured CD8+ T cells from PBMCs, taken from culture after CMV antigen stimulation. The receptor's source is a human donor in good health (CMV status not recorded). Some clones in this sample may be carry-over from other donors' samples.

The chain's CDR3 is CASSQDRGRNNEQFF. CDR3 DNA sequence: TGTGCCAGCAGTCAGGACAGGGGAAGGAACAATGAGCAGTTCTTC. This rearrangement joins TRBV3-1 to TRBJ2-1; 9 nucleotides match TRBD1. After removal of 6 bases from V and 5 bases from J, the junction contained 8 bases not matched to a gene. The germline V gene has CDR1 LGHDT and CDR2 YNNKEL (reference sequence). The CDR3 runs 15 residues.